This TCR beta chain was found in a study of shared clonotypes between healthy human individuals. The data were produced by immunoSEQ multiplex PCR, yet TCRdb's version contains in-frame clones alone and is incomplete. The sample has about 2.5 million clones; roughly 90% are singletons. The study drew its donors from healthy HIV-negative adults without recent acute infections or vaccinations. Regarding the study as a whole: Depth of sequencing was expected to influence donor clonotype sharing.

The trim removed 6 bases at V and 0 bases at J, leaving 8 bases unmatched. The germline CDR1 and CDR2 sequences are LNHDA and SQIVND (reference sequence). CDR3 length: 16 amino acids. To note about this clone: No antigen is known for it.

V gene TRBV19 combines with J gene TRBJ2-7; TRBD2 agrees at 10 bases. What was sequenced was naive CD4+ T cells from PBMCs. Subset noted: CD45RA+ positively selected. The clonotype originates from a man in his late teens or twenties in good health. Some clones in this sample may be carry-over from other donors' samples. CDR3 sequence: CASRDLASGSSYEQYF. The CDR3 region has the DNA TGTGCCAGTAGGGACCTCGCTAGCGGGAGCTCCTACGAGCAGTACTTC.